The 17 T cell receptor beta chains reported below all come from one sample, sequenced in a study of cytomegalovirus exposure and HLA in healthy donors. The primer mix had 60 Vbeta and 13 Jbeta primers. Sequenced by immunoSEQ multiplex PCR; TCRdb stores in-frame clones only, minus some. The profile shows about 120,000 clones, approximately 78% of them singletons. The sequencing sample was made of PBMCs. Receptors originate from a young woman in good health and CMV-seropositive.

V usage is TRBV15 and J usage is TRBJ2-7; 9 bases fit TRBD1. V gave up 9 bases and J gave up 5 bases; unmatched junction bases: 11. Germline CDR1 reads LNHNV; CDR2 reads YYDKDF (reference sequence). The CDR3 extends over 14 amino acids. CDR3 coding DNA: TGTGCCACTGGGTCCGGGACAGGGCTCAACGAGCAGTACTTC. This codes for CATGSGTGLNEQYF. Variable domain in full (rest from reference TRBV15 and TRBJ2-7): DAMVIQNPRYQVTQFGKPVTLSCSQTLNHNVMYWYQQKSSQAPKLLFHYYDKDFNNEADTPDNFQSRRPNTSFCFLDIRSPGLGDTAMYLCATGSGTGLNEQYFGPGTRLTVT.

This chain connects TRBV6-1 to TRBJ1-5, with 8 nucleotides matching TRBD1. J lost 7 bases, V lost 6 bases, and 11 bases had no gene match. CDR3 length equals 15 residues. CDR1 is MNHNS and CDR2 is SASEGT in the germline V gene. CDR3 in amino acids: CASSTGQGVRQPQHF. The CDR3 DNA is TGTGCCAGCAGCACAGGACAGGGCGTGCGGCAGCCCCAGCATTTT.

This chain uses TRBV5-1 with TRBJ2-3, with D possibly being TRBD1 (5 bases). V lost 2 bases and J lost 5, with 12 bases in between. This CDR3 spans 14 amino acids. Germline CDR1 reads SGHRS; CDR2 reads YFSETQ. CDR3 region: CASSLRTPGDTQYF. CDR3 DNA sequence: TGCGCCAGCAGCTTACGGACACCTGGAGATACGCAGTATTTT. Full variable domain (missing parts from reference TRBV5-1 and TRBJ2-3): KAGVTQTPRYLIKTRGQQVTLSCSPISGHRSVSWYQQTPGQGLQFLFEYFSETQRNKGNFPGRFSGRQFSNSRSEMNVSTLELGDSALYLCASSLRTPGDTQYFGPGTRLTVL.

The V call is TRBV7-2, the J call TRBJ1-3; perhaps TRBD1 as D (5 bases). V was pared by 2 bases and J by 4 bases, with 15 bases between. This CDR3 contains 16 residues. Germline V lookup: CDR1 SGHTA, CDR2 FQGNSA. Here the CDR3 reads CASSLIGTGAGNTIYF. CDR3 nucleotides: TGTGCCAGCAGCTTAATAGGTACAGGTGCCGGAAACACCATATATTTT.

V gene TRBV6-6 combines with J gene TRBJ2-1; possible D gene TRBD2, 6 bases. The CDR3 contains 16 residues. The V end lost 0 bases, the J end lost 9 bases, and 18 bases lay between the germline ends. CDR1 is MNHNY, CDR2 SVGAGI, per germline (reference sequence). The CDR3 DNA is TGTGCCAGCAGTTACTCGAAAGTTAGCGGAAGAGGTGAGCAGTTCTTC. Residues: CASSYSKVSGRGEQFF.

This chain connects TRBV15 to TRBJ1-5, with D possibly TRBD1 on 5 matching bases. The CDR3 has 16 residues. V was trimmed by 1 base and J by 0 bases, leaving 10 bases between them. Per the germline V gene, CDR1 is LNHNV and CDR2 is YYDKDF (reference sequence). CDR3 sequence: CATSRGQSYSNQPQHF. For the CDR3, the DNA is TGTGCCACCAGCAGAGGACAGTCGTATAGCAATCAGCCCCAGCATTTT.

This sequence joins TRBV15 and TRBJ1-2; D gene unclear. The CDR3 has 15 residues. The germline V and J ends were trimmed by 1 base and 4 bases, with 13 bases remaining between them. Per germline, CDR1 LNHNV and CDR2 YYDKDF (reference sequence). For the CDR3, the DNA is TGTGCCACCAGCAGAGGCGGGGAGGGTTCCTATGGCTACACCTTC. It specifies CATSRGGEGSYGYTF.

This chain's CDR3 is CASKTSGGAGGTDTQYF. The CDR3 bases are TGCGCCAGTAAGACTAGCGGGGGGGCGGGTGGCACAGATACGCAGTATTTT. The V and J genes are TRBV10-2 and TRBJ2-3, with 14 bases matching TRBD2. V lost 9 bases and J lost 1; bases outside the gene matches: 9. This CDR3 contains 17 residues. The germline V gene encodes CDR1 WSHSY and CDR2 SAAADI.

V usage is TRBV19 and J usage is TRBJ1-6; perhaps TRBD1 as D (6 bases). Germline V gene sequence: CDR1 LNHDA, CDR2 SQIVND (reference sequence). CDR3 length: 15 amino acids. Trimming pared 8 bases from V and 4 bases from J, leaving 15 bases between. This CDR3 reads CASGGRDTYNSPLHF. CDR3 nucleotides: TGTGCCAGTGGGGGCCGGGACACATATAATTCACCCCTCCACTTT.

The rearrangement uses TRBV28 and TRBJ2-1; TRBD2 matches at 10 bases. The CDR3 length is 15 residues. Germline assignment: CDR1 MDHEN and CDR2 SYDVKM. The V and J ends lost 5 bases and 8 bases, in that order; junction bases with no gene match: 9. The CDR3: CASSPLAGAGDEQFF. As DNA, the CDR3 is TGTGCCAGCAGTCCCCTAGCGGGGGCCGGGGATGAGCAGTTCTTC.

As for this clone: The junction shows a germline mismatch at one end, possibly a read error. Here the CDR3 reads CSSSPYPSGQNEQYF. CDR3 DNA: TGTTCCAGCAGCCCCTACCCCTCGGGACAGAACGAGCAGTACTTC. This rearrangement joins TRBV7-9 to TRBJ2-7; TRBD1 matches 7 bases. Per the germline V gene, CDR1 is SEHNR and CDR2 is FQNEAQ (reference sequence). This CDR3 has 15 residues.

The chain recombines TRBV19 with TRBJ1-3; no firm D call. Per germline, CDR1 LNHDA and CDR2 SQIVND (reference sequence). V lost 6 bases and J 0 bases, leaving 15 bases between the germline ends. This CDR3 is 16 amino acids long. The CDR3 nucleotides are TGTGCCAGTAGAGAGGGCTGGATGACCTCTGGAAACACCATATATTTT. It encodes CASREGWMTSGNTIYF.

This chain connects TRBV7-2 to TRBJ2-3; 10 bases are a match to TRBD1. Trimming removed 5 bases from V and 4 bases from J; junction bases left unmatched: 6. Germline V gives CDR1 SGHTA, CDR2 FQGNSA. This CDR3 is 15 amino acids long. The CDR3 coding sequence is TGTGCCAGCAGCCACGGACAGGGGGGGGCAGATACGCAGTATTTT. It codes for CASSHGQGGADTQYF.

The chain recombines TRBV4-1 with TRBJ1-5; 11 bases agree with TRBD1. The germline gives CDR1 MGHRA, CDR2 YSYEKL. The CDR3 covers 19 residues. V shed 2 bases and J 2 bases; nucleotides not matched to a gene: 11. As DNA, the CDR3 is TGCGCCAGCAGCCAACCAAGGGACAGGGGGGCATCGGGCAATCAGCCCCAGCATTTT. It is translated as CASSQPRDRGASGNQPQHF.

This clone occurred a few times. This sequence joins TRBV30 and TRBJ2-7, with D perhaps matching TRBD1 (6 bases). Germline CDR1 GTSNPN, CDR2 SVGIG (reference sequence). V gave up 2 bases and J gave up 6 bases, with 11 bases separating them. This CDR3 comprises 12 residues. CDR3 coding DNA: TGTGCCTGGAGTTCTTCGACAGGCGAGCAGTACTTC. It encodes CAWSSSTGEQYF.

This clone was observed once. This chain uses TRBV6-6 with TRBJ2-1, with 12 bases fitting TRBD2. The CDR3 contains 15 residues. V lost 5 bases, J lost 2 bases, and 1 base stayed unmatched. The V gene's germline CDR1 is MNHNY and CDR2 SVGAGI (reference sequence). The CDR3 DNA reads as TGTGCCAGCAGTCCTAGCGGGGGGGCCTACAATGAGCAGTTCTTC. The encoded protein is CASSPSGGAYNEQFF.

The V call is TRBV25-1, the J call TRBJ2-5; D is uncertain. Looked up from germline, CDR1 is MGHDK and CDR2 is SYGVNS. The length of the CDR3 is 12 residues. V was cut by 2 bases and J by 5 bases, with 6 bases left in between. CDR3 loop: CASSEISETQYF. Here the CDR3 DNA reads TGTGCCAGCAGTGAAATTAGTGAGACCCAGTACTTC.